Presented here are 30 T cell receptor beta chains from one specimen sequenced in a study of radiation and T cells in renal cell carcinoma. Regarding time point: baseline pretreatment blood. The treatment: 15 Gy SBRT to primary tumor, nephrectomy 4 weeks later. The assay was immunoSEQ multiplex PCR, and TCRdb's table has in-frame clones only and misses some. The sample records 70,000 to 95,000 clones, under 90% being singletons. Source: blood, taken from a patient whose treatment included radiotherapy and nephrectomy. The receptors shown here come from a man aged 60 to 75 with renal cell carcinoma.

This clone was seen only a few times. V and J are TRBV7-9 and TRBJ1-3; D unresolved. CDR3 length: 16 residues. Between the trimmed V and J ends, which lost 4 bases and 4 bases, there was a span of 17 bases. Germline values: CDR1 SEHNR, CDR2 FQNEAQ (reference sequence). The CDR3, as DNA: TGTGCCAGCAGCTGGCTAGGTAGCACGGAGGGAAACACCATATATTTT. Encoded protein: CASSWLGSTEGNTIYF.

The chain uses TRBV6-5 and TRBJ2-2; D gene uncertain. CDR1 is MNHEY and CDR2 is SVGAGI in the germline V gene. Trimming stripped 3 bases from V and 0 bases from J, with 8 bases between. This CDR3 is 15 amino acids long. CDR3 coding DNA: TGTGCCAGCAGTTATATGATTGCGAACACCGGGGAGCTGTTTTTT. Residues: CASSYMIANTGELFF.

The chain is built from TRBV9 and TRBJ2-1; no clear D gene. Trimming cost V 0 bases and J 6 bases, with 7 bases left between them. The CDR3 runs 13 residues. Germline V gene lookup returns CDR1 SGDLS and CDR2 YYNGEE. The CDR3 DNA reads as TGTGCCAGCAGCGTAGCTCTGGTCAATGAGCAGTTCTTC. Its protein is CASSVALVNEQFF. Drawing the rest from reference TRBV9 and TRBJ2-1, the complete variable domain is DSGVTQTPKHLITATGQRVTLRCSPRSGDLSVYWYQQSLDQGLQFLIQYYNGEERAKGNILERFSAQQFPDLHSELNLSSLELGDSALYFCASSVALVNEQFFGPGTRLTVL.

The chain couples TRBV11-2 to TRBJ2-1; D is uncertain. Germline V CDR1 and CDR2: SGHAT, FQNNGV. This CDR3 comprises 15 residues. The V gene lost 3 bases and the J gene lost 0 bases, with 9 bases spanning the gap. This chain's CDR3 is CASSLKDSSYNEQFF. For the CDR3, the DNA is TGTGCCAGCAGCTTGAAAGACTCCTCCTACAATGAGCAGTTCTTC.

This chain uses TRBV5-4 with TRBJ1-1, with 8 bases aligning to TRBD1. Trimming at V came to 2 bases and at J to 4 bases, leaving 10 bases not matched to a gene. Per the germline V gene, CDR1 is SGHNT and CDR2 is YYREEE (reference sequence). The CDR3 contains 16 residues. The CDR3 coding sequence is TGTGCCAGCAGCTTAGACCGGACAGGGTTGGGCACTGAAGCTTTCTTT. Protein sequence: CASSLDRTGLGTEAFF.

This chain joins TRBV14 and TRBJ1-4; possible D gene TRBD1, 5 bases. Germline V gives CDR1 SGHDN, CDR2 FVKESK. CDR3 length: 15 amino acids. Trimming cost V 8 bases and J 12 bases, with 25 bases left between them. The chain's CDR3 is CASLSSRDSLGELFF. Written as DNA, the CDR3 is TGTGCCAGCCTGTCGTCCCGGGACTCCCTGGGAGAACTGTTTTTT.

The V and J genes are TRBV11-1 and TRBJ1-2; D is uncertain. CDR1 is SGHAT and CDR2 is FQDESV in the germline V gene (reference sequence). There are 15 residues in the CDR3. V shed 1 base and J shed 0 bases, with 9 bases lying between them. CDR3 coding DNA: TGTGCCAGCAGCTTAGACGAGCCAGCTAACTATGGCTACACCTTC. Its translation: CASSLDEPANYGYTF.

This clone was seen only a few times. The CDR3 sequence: CASSTGGLSPQETQYF. CDR3 nucleotide sequence: TGTGCCAGTAGTACAGGGGGCCTCAGCCCTCAAGAGACCCAGTACTTC. The rearrangement joins TRBV19 to TRBJ2-5; 8 bases are shared with TRBD1. Trimming at V came to 4 bases and at J to 2 bases, leaving 9 bases not matched to a gene. CDR1 LNHDA and CDR2 SQIVND come from the germline V gene (reference sequence). This CDR3 is built from 16 residues.

The V call is TRBV6-1, the J call TRBJ1-2; D not resolved. CDR3 length: 13 residues. CDR1 and CDR2 from the germline V gene are MNHNS and SASEGT. V lost 6 bases and J lost 0, with 8 bases in between. The CDR3 loop reads CASRPGTNYGYTF. The CDR3 DNA is TGTGCCAGCAGGCCCGGGACTAACTATGGCTACACCTTC.

The CDR3 sequence: CASSLEGPLNNEQFF. The DNA for the CDR3 is TGTGCCAGCAGCTTAGAGGGACCACTCAACAATGAGCAGTTCTTC. The chain recombines TRBV5-6 with TRBJ2-1, with D perhaps given as TRBD1 or TRBD2 (5 bases each). CDR3 length: 15 residues. V was pared by 2 bases and J by 5 bases, with 14 bases between. The germline V gene encodes CDR1 SGHDT and CDR2 YYEEEE. The whole variable domain, remainder taken from reference TRBV5-6 and TRBJ2-1, is DAGVTQSPTHLIKTRGQQVTLRCSPKSGHDTVSWYQQALGQGPQFIFQYYEEEERQRGNFPDRFSGHQFPNYSSELNVNALLLGDSALYLCASSLEGPLNNEQFFGPGTRLTVL.

This clone was observed a few times. This chain uses TRBV6-1 with TRBJ1-1, with 7 bases matching TRBD1. CDR1 and CDR2 from the germline V gene are MNHNS and SASEGT. V lost 4 bases and J lost 0; bases outside the gene matches: 8. There are 16 residues in the CDR3. CDR3 nucleotides: TGTGCCAGCAGTGTTGACAGGGCGCCGATGAACACTGAAGCTTTCTTT. This sequence encodes CASSVDRAPMNTEAFF.

The V call is TRBV4-1, the J call TRBJ2-7; D might be TRBD1 (6 bases). Germline values: CDR1 MGHRA, CDR2 YSYEKL. V was cut by 0 bases and J by 7 bases, with 19 bases left in between. The CDR3 is 16 amino acids. The CDR3: CASSQDRAGVRSEQYF. The CDR3 coding sequence is TGCGCCAGCAGCCAAGATAGGGCAGGGGTACGGAGTGAGCAGTACTTC.

The chain combines TRBV29-1 with TRBJ1-1; D gene ambiguous. This CDR3 is 12 amino acids long. The germline CDR1 and CDR2 sequences are SQVTM and ANQGSEA. The V and J ends lost 7 bases and 2 bases respectively, with 11 bases between them. The CDR3 loop reads CSGVGINTEAFF. For the CDR3, the DNA is TGCAGCGGTGTAGGGATCAACACTGAAGCTTTCTTT.

This clone showed up just a few times. The chain recombines TRBV6-6 with TRBJ2-1, with D perhaps TRBD2 (7 bases). Germline V gene sequence: CDR1 MNHNY, CDR2 SVGAGI (reference sequence). V was shortened by 6 bases and J by 13 bases, with 22 bases between the two germline ends. The CDR3 is 14 residues long. The DNA of the CDR3 is TGTGCCAGCAGCCAAGAGGGGGGGAGCGTCCCCCAGTTCTTC. Its protein is CASSQEGGSVPQFF.

The J gene is TRBJ2-3, the V gene TRBV4-2, with TRBD1 identical over 7 bases. The length of the CDR3 is 15 residues. J lost 0 bases, V lost 6 bases, and 6 bases had no gene match. Germline CDR1 LGHNA, CDR2 YNFKEQ. CDR3 region: CASRVTGSSTDTQYF. The CDR3 DNA is TGTGCCAGCAGGGTGACAGGGTCGAGCACAGATACGCAGTATTTT.

The CDR3 protein is CASSLSGTRNYEQYF. In DNA form, the CDR3 reads TGTGCCAGCAGTTTATCCGGGACTAGGAACTACGAGCAGTACTTC. The gene calls are TRBV27 and TRBJ2-7; 8 bases map to TRBD2. This CDR3 contains 15 residues. J was trimmed by 3 bases and V by 0 bases; bases with no gene match: 4. The germline V gene has CDR1 MNHEY and CDR2 SMNVEV (reference sequence).

V is TRBV6-5 and J is TRBJ2-4; D is unclear. The CDR3 is made up of 13 amino acids. CDR1 MNHEY and CDR2 SVGAGI come from the germline V gene. V was shortened by 6 bases and J by 1 base, with 7 bases between the two germline ends. For the CDR3, the DNA is TGTGCCAGCAGCCCCAGGGCCAAAAACATTCAGTACTTC. This sequence encodes CASSPRAKNIQYF.

This chain uses TRBV19 with TRBJ2-4; 7 nucleotides match TRBD2. The germline CDR1 and CDR2 sequences are LNHDA and SQIVND (reference sequence). Trimming at V came to 7 bases and at J to 7 bases, leaving 13 bases not matched to a gene. CDR3 length equals 15 residues. The CDR3 nucleotides read TGTGCCAGTACTGCTATAGCGGGCCCGGGGAACATTCAGTACTTC. Protein: CASTAIAGPGNIQYF.

The chain has TRBV10-3 and TRBJ2-3, with no clear D. This CDR3 has 12 amino acids. Between the trimmed V and J ends, which lost 4 bases and 6 bases, there was a span of 8 bases. Germline V CDR1 and CDR2: ENHRY, SYGVKD. The CDR3 DNA sequence: TGTGCCATCAGTGTTCCGCCGGATACGCAGTATTTT. It translates to CAISVPPDTQYF.

This rearrangement joins TRBV5-6 to TRBJ1-2; 8 nucleotides line up with TRBD1. The CDR3 extends over 14 amino acids. V was pared by 2 bases and J by 5 bases, with 5 bases of the junction left unmatched. Germline-derived CDR1 and CDR2 are SGHDT and YYEEEE. The DNA for the CDR3 is TGTGCCAGCAGCTTCGGACAGGGCCTTTATGGCTACACCTTC. Translation gives CASSFGQGLYGYTF.

This sequence joins TRBV4-2 and TRBJ2-4; tentatively, D is TRBD2 (5 bases). The CDR3 has 13 amino acids. Germline CDR1 is LGHNA and CDR2 is YNFKEQ. V was clipped by 0 bases and J by 13 bases, with 13 bases between them. CDR3 sequence (DNA): TGTGCCAGCAGCCAAGACCTGGGTTCGGGACAGTACTTC. Its protein is CASSQDLGSGQYF.

CDR3 sequence: CASSVRGGANTEAFF. The CDR3 nucleotides read TGCGCCAGCAGTGTACGGGGAGGGGCTAACACTGAAGCTTTCTTT. This sequence joins TRBV10-2 and TRBJ1-1; D might be TRBD1 (5 bases). Trimming left V 4 bases short and J 2 bases short, with 14 bases between. Germline CDR1 reads WSHSY; CDR2 reads SAAADI. The CDR3 consists of 15 residues.

The rearrangement links TRBV2 to TRBJ2-2, with 7 bases aligning to TRBD1. The germline V gene encodes CDR1 SNHLY and CDR2 FYNNEI. The V gene end was trimmed by 6 bases and the J gene end by 4 bases; junction bases not matched to a gene: 8. The CDR3 runs to 15 residues. In DNA, the CDR3 is TGTGCCAGCAGCCCCGACAGGGTCGGCACCGGGGAGCTGTTTTTT. Translated: CASSPDRVGTGELFF. Supplemented by reference TRBV2 and TRBJ2-2, the full variable domain reads EPEVTQTPSHQVTQMGQEVILRCVPISNHLYFYWYRQILGQKVEFLVSFYNNEISEKSEIFDDQFSVERPDGSNFTLKIRSTKLEDSAMYFCASSPDRVGTGELFFGEGSRLTVL.

This clone has only one observation. The gene calls are TRBV5-1 and TRBJ2-5; the match to TRBD1 covers 8 bases. J lost 5 bases, V lost 1 base, and 10 bases had no gene match. Germline V lookup: CDR1 SGHRS, CDR2 YFSETQ. This CDR3 has 16 amino acids. The CDR3 coding sequence is TGCGCCAGCAGCTTGATCGTGACAGGGGACCTCGAGACCCAGTACTTC. As protein: CASSLIVTGDLETQYF.

This chain uses TRBV10-2 with TRBJ1-2; D not certain. Looked up from germline, CDR1 is WSHSY and CDR2 is SAAADI. The CDR3 contains 16 residues. The germline V and J ends were trimmed by 3 bases and 2 bases, with 16 bases remaining between them. For the CDR3, the DNA is TGCGCCAGCAGTGACGATACACCCAAGCTGAACTATGGCTACACCTTC. It specifies CASSDDTPKLNYGYTF.

The chain recombines TRBV14 with TRBJ2-3; 8 nucleotides align to TRBD2. V dropped 3 bases and J dropped 4; count of bases not matched to a gene: 12. CDR3 length equals 17 residues. Germline V lookup: CDR1 SGHDN, CDR2 FVKESK. As DNA, the CDR3 is TGTGCCAGCAGCCATTGGGCGGGAGGACCCCATCCAGATACGCAGTATTTT. Translated: CASSHWAGGPHPDTQYF.

The V gene is TRBV14, the J gene TRBJ2-4; 9 nucleotides line up with TRBD2. The CDR3 extends over 13 amino acids. The germline gives CDR1 SGHDN, CDR2 FVKESK. J gave up 8 bases and V 3 bases, and 2 bases lay outside the gene matches. CDR3 loop: CASSQREGYIQYF. As DNA, the CDR3 is TGTGCCAGCAGCCAGCGGGAGGGGTACATTCAGTACTTC.

The chain couples TRBV12-5 to TRBJ2-1, with a tentative D call TRBD2 (6 bases). Germline assignment: CDR1 LGHNT and CDR2 FRNRAP. The CDR3 contains 18 residues. The ends were cut back, 0 bases at V and 3 bases at J, with 18 bases in the middle. CDR3 nucleotides: TGTGCTAGTGGTTTGGTACTTGGTGGAGAGGGACTCTACAATGAGCAGTTCTTC. Translated, it gives CASGLVLGGEGLYNEQFF.

V is TRBV6-1 and J is TRBJ2-7, with 10 bases lining up with TRBD2. V was pared by 4 bases and J by 3 bases, with 9 bases of the junction left unmatched. There are 16 residues in the CDR3. Germline V gene data show CDR1 as MNHNS and CDR2 as SASEGT. As DNA, the CDR3 is TGTGCCAGCAGTGTAAATCTAGCGGGGGCCTTCTACGAGCAGTACTTC. It is translated as CASSVNLAGAFYEQYF.

The chain links TRBV9 to TRBJ2-1; tentatively, D is TRBD2 (6 bases). This CDR3 comprises 20 residues. V shed 0 bases and J shed 1 base, with 23 bases lying between them. The germline V gene has CDR1 SGDLS and CDR2 YYNGEE. CDR3: CASSVDLWGGLFLSYNEQFF. The DNA of the CDR3 is TGTGCCAGCAGCGTAGATCTTTGGGGAGGACTTTTTTTGTCCTACAATGAGCAGTTCTTC.